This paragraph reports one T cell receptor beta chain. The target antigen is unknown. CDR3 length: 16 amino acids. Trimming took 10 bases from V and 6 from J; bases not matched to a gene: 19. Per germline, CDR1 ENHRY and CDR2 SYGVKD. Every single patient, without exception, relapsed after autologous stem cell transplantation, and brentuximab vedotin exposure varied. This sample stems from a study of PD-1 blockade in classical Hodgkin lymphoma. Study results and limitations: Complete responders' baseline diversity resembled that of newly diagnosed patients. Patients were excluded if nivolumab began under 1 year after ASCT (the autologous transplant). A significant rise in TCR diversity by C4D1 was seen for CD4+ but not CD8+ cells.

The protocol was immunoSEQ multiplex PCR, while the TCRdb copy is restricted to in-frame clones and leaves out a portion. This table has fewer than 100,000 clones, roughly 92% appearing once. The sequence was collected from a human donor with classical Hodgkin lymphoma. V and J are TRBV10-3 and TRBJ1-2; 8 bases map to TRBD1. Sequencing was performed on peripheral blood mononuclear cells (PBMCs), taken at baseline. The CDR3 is CASWSQSQGASNGYTF. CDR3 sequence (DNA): TGTGCCAGTTGGAGTCAGTCGCAGGGGGCGTCAAATGGCTACACCTTC.